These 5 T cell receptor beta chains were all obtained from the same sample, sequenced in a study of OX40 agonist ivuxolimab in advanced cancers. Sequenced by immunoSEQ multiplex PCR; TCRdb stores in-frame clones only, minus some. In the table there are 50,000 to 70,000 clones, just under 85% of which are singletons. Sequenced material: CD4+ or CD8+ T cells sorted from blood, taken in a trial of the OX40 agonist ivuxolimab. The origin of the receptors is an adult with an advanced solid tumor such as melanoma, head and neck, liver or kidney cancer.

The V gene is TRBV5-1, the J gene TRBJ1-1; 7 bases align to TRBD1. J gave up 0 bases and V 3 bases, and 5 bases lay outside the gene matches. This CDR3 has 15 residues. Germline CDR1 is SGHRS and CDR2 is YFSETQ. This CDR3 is CASSSGQAMNTEAFF. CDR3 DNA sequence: TGCGCCAGCAGCTCAGGACAGGCCATGAACACTGAAGCTTTCTTT.

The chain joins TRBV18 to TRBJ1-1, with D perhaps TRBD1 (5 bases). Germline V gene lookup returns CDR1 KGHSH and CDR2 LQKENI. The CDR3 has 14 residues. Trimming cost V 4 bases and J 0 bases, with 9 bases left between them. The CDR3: CASSRPTVNTEAFF. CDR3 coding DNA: TGTGCCAGCTCACGACCGACAGTGAACACTGAAGCTTTCTTT. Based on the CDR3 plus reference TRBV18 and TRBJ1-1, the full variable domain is NAGVMQNPRHLVRRRGQEARLRCSPMKGHSHVYWYRQLPEEGLKFMVYLQKENIIDESGMPKERFSAEFPKEGPSILRIQQVVRGDSAAYFCASSRPTVNTEAFFGQGTRLTVV.

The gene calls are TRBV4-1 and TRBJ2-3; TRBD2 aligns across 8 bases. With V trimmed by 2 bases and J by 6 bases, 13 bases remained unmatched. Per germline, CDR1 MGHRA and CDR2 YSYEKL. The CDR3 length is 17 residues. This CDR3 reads CASSQNAASGGTDTQYF. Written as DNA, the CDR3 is TGCGCCAGCAGCCAAAACGCTGCGAGCGGGGGAACCGATACGCAGTATTTT.

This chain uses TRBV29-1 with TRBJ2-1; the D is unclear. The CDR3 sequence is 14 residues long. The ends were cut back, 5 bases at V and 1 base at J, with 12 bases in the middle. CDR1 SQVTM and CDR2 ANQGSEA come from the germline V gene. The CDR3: CSVSMGISYNEQFF. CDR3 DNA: TGCAGCGTTTCTATGGGGATTTCCTACAATGAGCAGTTCTTC.

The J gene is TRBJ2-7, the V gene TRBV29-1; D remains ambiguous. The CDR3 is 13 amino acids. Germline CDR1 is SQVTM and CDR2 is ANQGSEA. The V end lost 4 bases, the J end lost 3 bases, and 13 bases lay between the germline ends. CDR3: CSVAESAIYEQYF. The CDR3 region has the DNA TGCAGCGTTGCGGAGTCAGCCATCTACGAGCAGTACTTC.